This T cell receptor beta chain derives from a study of OX40 agonist ivuxolimab in advanced cancers. Whole-study context: An anti-OX40 (CD134) antibody with agonistic activity, ivuxolimab, was administered to patients. Study results and caveats: The average count of expanded clones was higher among CD8+ T cells than among CD4+. Some patients without response likewise showed low normalized clonal expansion.

The CDR3 covers 18 residues. Trimming removed 1 base from V and 0 bases from J; junction bases left unmatched: 7. Germline V gene data show CDR1 as LNHNV and CDR2 as YYDKDF (reference sequence). Sequencing was performed with immunoSEQ multiplex PCR; in TCRdb, only in-frame clones are kept and a portion is missing. The sample consists of under 80,000 clones, around 85% of them appearing once. Regarding this clone: Antigen unknown.

The clonotype was recovered from an adult with an advanced solid tumor such as melanoma, head and neck, liver or kidney cancer. The chain combines TRBV15 with TRBJ2-4; 9 nucleotides agree with TRBD2. Sample: CD4+ or CD8+ T cells sorted from blood, taken in a trial of the OX40 agonist ivuxolimab. CDR3 region: CATSRVILAGLAKNIQYF. As DNA, the CDR3 is TGTGCCACCAGCAGAGTAATCCTAGCGGGGTTAGCCAAAAACATTCAGTACTTC.